This T cell receptor beta chain emerged from a study of T cells in Graves' hyperthyroidism and ophthalmopathy (dated by TCRdb to the late 2010s). Context from the whole study: Peripheral blood was sampled at the time of initial diagnosis, prior to any treatment. To identify TCR V-J signatures that set the groups apart, the researchers used a discovery cohort of more than 95 patients, made up of 43 with Graves' ophthalmopathy and 57 with stable Graves' hyperthyroidism. The 80 to 100 discovery patients were randomly divided into training and test sets at a 7:3 ratio. Thyroid tissue and blood T-cell repertoires from over 5 Graves' hyperthyroidism patients were also compared in the study. After blood sampling, hyperthyroidism patients were treated with methimazole at a starting dose of 30 mg daily, and ophthalmopathy patients were treated with high-dose intravenous methylprednisolone. TCR Vbeta CDR3 sequencing of 120 to 150 peripheral blood samples (roughly 43 ophthalmopathy, 75 hyperthyroidism and around 17 progressor patients) is reported in the paper. Whether ophthalmopathy could be predicted prospectively was tested in an independent validation cohort made up of about 20 hyperthyroidism patients plus 17 patients who later progressed to ophthalmopathy. The paper's findings and limits, for the study overall: Most expanded thyroid clonotypes (frequency above 0.001) were also detected in blood, suggesting blood repertoires may reflect thyroid immune responses. In validation, the model predicted progression to ophthalmopathy with approximately 71% sensitivity and around 72% specificity, a median of around six months before onset. No statistical method was used to fix the sample size in advance, and group allocation was not hidden from the investigators. A 13 V-J signature model separated ophthalmopathy from stable hyperthyroidism, with roughly 88% sensitivity and approximately 81% specificity in cross-validation and 80%/75% in testing.

The TCR beta CDR3 regions were amplified from RNA transcripts. For the first round of RT-PCR on the TCR CDR3, the HTBI primer set was used together with the Qiagen OneStep RT-PCR kit. The libraries were constructed in a second round of multiplex PCR and then size-selected and purified. The libraries were sequenced on an Illumina HiSeq2000 using paired-end 100 bp reads. Per the original workflow: SOAPnuke was used to process the raw data, throwing out any read that contained adapters or uncalled bases, had a mean Phred below 15, or lacked an exact constant-primer or identifier match. COPE v1.2.5 was used to merge the high-quality paired reads, and each unique nucleotide sequence was defined as a clonotype. MiTCR v1.1 was used to align clonotypes to the IMGT TRBV, TRBD and TRBJ reference segments. The analysis was restricted to V-J combinations with a frequency above 0.0001, which together covered roughly 99% of the repertoires. A TCS score was defined as the ratio of F50 (clonal expansion) to E x V (chaos), with BLOSUM62-based TCRdist applied between CDR3 peptides within each V-J. Welch's t-statistics and random forest reduced approximately 520 V-J features to fewer than 15, which were used in a naive Bayes classifier (R e1071). The similarity between thyroid and blood repertoires was quantified using the Morisita-Horn index. TCRdb took the public reads, trimmed them with fastp at Q25, ran MiXCR for clone calling and kept in-frame beta chains. Each entry is one CDR3 protein sequence, shown with its most common DNA and genes. These V and J calls are TCRdb output, not the study's own analysis. The sample table records 800,000 or so distinct CDR3 sequences; approximately 40% of these occur just once. The ten biggest clones cover 8.9% of the sample.

A patient counted as having stable Graves' hyperthyroidism if no progression to ophthalmopathy occurred over 18 months of follow-up. Hyperthyroidism patients were newly diagnosed, with disease duration under 2 months, and aged 18 to 65 years. Exclusion was applied to patients with uncontrolled infections, other autoimmune diseases, pregnancy or lactation. Diagnoses relied on clinical symptoms, serum thyroxine and TRAb, thyroid ultrasound and orbital computed tomography. Ficoll-Paque density gradient centrifugation was used to isolate PBMCs from 8.5 to 10 ml of fresh peripheral blood. Trizol reagent was used to extract total RNA, and RNA quality was then checked on an Agilent 2100 Bioanalyzer. With respect to this clonotype: Its antigen specificity is not known. No much larger clone is present one base from it, and per-base qualities are unavailable.

For CDR1 and CDR2, the germline V gene lists SQVTM and ANQGSEA. There are 16 amino acids in the CDR3, from cysteine to phenylalanine inclusive. Only the CDR3 DNA stays, 48 bases, in frame from base 1. From V the trimming removes 3 bases and from J it removes 5 bases, while the gene matches leave 11 bases of the junction unaccounted for. Sequencing used blood. The chain uses TRBV29-1 and TRBJ2-5, and 11 junction bases match TRBD2. The clonotype comes from a man in his late teens or twenties with Graves' hyperthyroidism. In nucleotides, the sequence is TGCAGCGTTGAGGGCGGGACTAGCGGTTTAGGCGAGACCCAGTACTTC. Protein translation: CSVEGGTSGLGETQYF.